One and the same sample provided the 30 T cell receptor beta chains below, sequenced in a study of cytotoxic CD8 clonotypes in ibrutinib-treated CLL. Profiled with immunoSEQ multiplex PCR; TCRdb holds only in-frame clones, not every one. The sample lists some 290,000 clones, approximately 80% occurring once. Sample: PBMCs, taken before ibrutinib treatment. These receptors were collected from a human donor with chronic lymphocytic leukemia.

The rearrangement uses TRBV19 and TRBJ2-5, with 8 bases lining up with TRBD2. Per germline, CDR1 LNHDA and CDR2 SQIVND (reference sequence). CDR3 length equals 16 residues. The junction had 7 bases not matched to a gene; V was cut back by 3 bases and J by 1 base. The CDR3 region is CASSMRAGVSQETQYF. CDR3 in DNA: TGTGCCAGTAGTATGCGAGCGGGAGTCTCCCAAGAGACCCAGTACTTC.

The V gene is TRBV19, the J gene TRBJ1-1; tentatively, D is TRBD1 (6 bases). CDR3 length: 15 residues. Trimming stripped 4 bases from V and 3 bases from J, with 15 bases between. In germline, CDR1 is LNHDA, CDR2 SQIVND (reference sequence). Here the CDR3 DNA reads TGTGCCAGTAGTACCTTGCCGGGGGCGGACACTGAAGCTTTCTTT. Amino acid sequence: CASSTLPGADTEAFF.

V usage is TRBV4-3 and J usage is TRBJ2-7, with 10 positions matching TRBD2. This CDR3 spans 17 amino acids. J was trimmed by 7 bases and V by 0 bases; bases with no gene match: 12. In germline, CDR1 is LGHNA, CDR2 YSLEER. CDR3 bases: TGCGCCAGCAGCCAAGATTGGGCTAGCGGGAGCTGGCGGGAGCAGTACTTC. It yields the protein CASSQDWASGSWREQYF.

The V gene is TRBV27, the J gene TRBJ2-3; 14 positions match TRBD2. Germline V CDR1 and CDR2: MNHEY, SMNVEV (reference sequence). Trimming took 2 bases from V and 2 from J; bases not matched to a gene: 6. CDR3 length: 18 residues. The CDR3 bases are TGTGCCAGCAGTTTAACCGGGACTAGCGGGAGTTACACAGATACGCAGTATTTT. This codes for CASSLTGTSGSYTDTQYF.

V usage is TRBV6-6 and J usage is TRBJ1-2; D is ambiguous. The CDR3 is made up of 13 amino acids. The germline CDR1 and CDR2 sequences are MNHNY and SVGAGI (reference sequence). Trimming took off 0 bases at V and 2 bases at J, with 4 bases between the two ends. The CDR3 region is CASSYSPNYGYTF. DNA of the CDR3: TGTGCCAGCAGTTACTCCCCGAACTATGGCTACACCTTC.

The chain is built from TRBV30 and TRBJ2-7, with D perhaps given as TRBD1 or TRBD2 (5 bases each). The length of the CDR3 is 16 residues. The V end lost 2 bases, the J end lost 2 bases, and 19 bases lay between the germline ends. CDR1 GTSNPN and CDR2 SVGIG come from the germline V gene (reference sequence). CDR3 protein: CAWSRAGWGLTYEQYF. CDR3 DNA: TGTGCCTGGAGTCGGGCTGGGTGGGGGTTGACCTACGAGCAGTACTTC.

V and J are TRBV2 and TRBJ1-2; D is unresolved. Trimming removed 4 bases from V and 4 bases from J, with 13 bases in between. Germline CDR1 and CDR2: SNHLY and FYNNEI. This CDR3 is built from 14 residues. CDR3 in DNA: TGTGCCAGCAGTGTGCTCACAGAGGGCTATGGCTACACCTTC. As protein: CASSVLTEGYGYTF.

The chain recombines TRBV9 with TRBJ2-3, with TRBD2 matching 8 bases. The V gene end was trimmed by 2 bases and the J gene end by 1 base; junction bases not matched to a gene: 6. The CDR3 totals 16 residues. CDR1 is SGDLS and CDR2 is YYNGEE in the germline V gene. CDR3 sequence: CASSVSAGGGTDTQYF. CDR3 sequence (DNA): TGTGCCAGCAGCGTTAGTGCGGGAGGAGGCACAGATACGCAGTATTTT.

This chain uses TRBV7-8 with TRBJ2-7, with TRBD1 identical over 10 bases. CDR3 length: 15 amino acids. The germline CDR1 and CDR2 sequences are SGHVS and FQNEAQ. The trim removed 4 bases at V and 3 bases at J, leaving 6 bases unmatched. The CDR3, as DNA: TGTGCCAGCAGCTACGACAGGGGGCAGGGCTACGAGCAGTACTTC. It is translated as CASSYDRGQGYEQYF.

This chain links TRBV10-2 with TRBJ2-2; the match to TRBD2 covers 10 bases. The CDR3 is made up of 14 amino acids. With V trimmed by 6 bases and J by 6 bases, 4 bases remained unmatched. The germline V gene has CDR1 WSHSY and CDR2 SAAADI. The CDR3 is CASSELAGPGELFF. Written as DNA, the CDR3 is TGCGCCAGCAGCGAACTAGCGGGACCCGGGGAGCTGTTTTTT.

The V and J genes are TRBV7-2 and TRBJ1-2; D is perhaps TRBD1 (6 bases). CDR3 length: 17 amino acids. Germline V lookup: CDR1 SGHTA, CDR2 FQGNSA. The germline V and J ends were trimmed by 5 bases and 2 bases, with 21 bases remaining between them. Written as DNA, the CDR3 is TGTGCCAGCAGCCCGCAATCGGGGGGCGACCTGAACTATGGCTACACCTTC. Amino acid sequence: CASSPQSGGDLNYGYTF.

CDR3 in amino acids: CASSLIGRKQETQYF. DNA of the CDR3: TGTGCCAGCAGCCTCATCGGACGGAAACAAGAGACCCAGTACTTC. The chain has TRBV7-2 and TRBJ2-5; D remains unclear. Germline V gene data show CDR1 as SGHTA and CDR2 as FQGNSA. Trimming pared 5 bases from V and 2 bases from J, leaving 15 bases between. This CDR3 comprises 15 residues.

The gene calls are TRBV18 and TRBJ2-1; either TRBD1 or TRBD2 may supply D (5 bases each). V gave up 6 bases and J gave up 7 bases, with 16 bases separating them. The CDR3 spans 14 residues. Germline assignment: CDR1 KGHSH and CDR2 LQKENI. DNA of the CDR3: TGTGCCAGCTCTCTGGCTAGGGACCGGAATGAGCAGTTCTTC. This sequence encodes CASSLARDRNEQFF.

This chain connects TRBV5-1 to TRBJ2-2; 7 nucleotides align to TRBD1. The trim removed 7 bases at V and 5 bases at J, leaving 8 bases unmatched. The CDR3 is 14 amino acids. CDR1 SGHRS and CDR2 YFSETQ come from the germline V gene. CDR3 sequence (DNA): TGCGCCAGCCTGTCGACAGGGAGTACCGGGGAGCTGTTTTTT. Its protein is CASLSTGSTGELFF.

On this clone itself: The junction departs from germline at one end; a sequencing error may be responsible. CDR3 DNA: TGTGCTAGCAGCGCCGGGACAAGCACCGGGGAGCTGTTTTTT. Protein sequence: CASSAGTSTGELFF. The chain links TRBV7-7 to TRBJ2-2, with D possibly being TRBD1 (6 bases). Germline values: CDR1 SSHAT, CDR2 FNYEAQ (reference sequence). The CDR3 runs 14 residues.

The rearrangement joins TRBV27 to TRBJ2-3, with TRBD1 identical over 7 bases. The CDR3 extends over 15 amino acids. Germline V gene data show CDR1 as MNHEY and CDR2 as SMNVEV (reference sequence). With V trimmed by 6 bases and J by 3 bases, 9 bases remained unmatched. The CDR3 nucleotides are TGTGCCAGCAGGCGACAGGGACGGTGGACAGATACGCAGTATTTT. Residues: CASRRQGRWTDTQYF.

This clone has a handful of counts. V usage is TRBV11-2 and J usage is TRBJ1-3; D is unresolved. Germline CDR1 reads SGHAT; CDR2 reads FQNNGV. Trimming left V 8 bases short and J 4 bases short, with 9 bases between. CDR3 length equals 12 residues. The CDR3 sequence is CASGVDGNTIYF. The CDR3 coding sequence is TGTGCCAGCGGGGTTGACGGAAACACCATATATTTT.

This clone was detected only once. This chain uses TRBV30 with TRBJ1-2; the D gene is possibly TRBD1 (6 bases). Germline loops: CDR1 GTSNPN, CDR2 SVGIG (reference sequence). This CDR3 contains 12 residues. V lost 4 bases to trimming and J lost 7 bases, with 13 bases between them. The CDR3 loop reads CAWKAQGLGYTF. Here the CDR3 DNA reads TGTGCCTGGAAAGCACAGGGACTTGGCTACACCTTC.

This clone was observed a few times. The chain links TRBV19 to TRBJ2-2; either TRBD1 or TRBD2 may fit D (6 bases each). V was pared by 9 bases and J by 6 bases, with 20 bases between. Looked up from germline, CDR1 is LNHDA and CDR2 is SQIVND (reference sequence). The CDR3 is made up of 15 amino acids. This CDR3 is CASRLPLGGPGELFF. The CDR3 DNA reads as TGTGCCAGCCGCCTGCCCCTTGGGGGGCCCGGGGAGCTGTTTTTT.

A note on this clone: One junction end does not reproduce the germline sequence, and a read error may be involved. The chain joins TRBV4-3 to TRBJ1-2; a weak D match, TRBD1 (5 bases). Per the germline V gene, CDR1 is LGHNA and CDR2 is YSLEER. CDR3 length: 16 residues. The CDR3 loop reads CASSQVFEAGNYDYTF. Written as DNA, the CDR3 is TGCGCCAGCAGCCAGGTCTTTGAGGCAGGGAATTATGACTACACCTTC.

This clone was picked up a small number of times. The chain is built from TRBV2 and TRBJ2-1; 10 positions match TRBD2. The germline V gene encodes CDR1 SNHLY and CDR2 FYNNEI. J lost 4 bases, V lost 5 bases, and 8 bases had no gene match. The CDR3 length is 16 residues. The CDR3 is CASSTWLAGVYNEQFF. The DNA for the CDR3 is TGTGCCAGCAGTACTTGGCTAGCGGGAGTATACAATGAGCAGTTCTTC.

The chain links TRBV4-2 to TRBJ2-5, with D perhaps matching TRBD1 or TRBD2 (5 bases each). CDR1 and CDR2 (germline): LGHNA, YNFKEQ. V shed 2 bases and J shed 7 bases, with 17 bases lying between them. CDR3 length: 15 residues. DNA of the CDR3: TGTGCCAGCAGCCAATATCAGGGCCCTGGAGGGACCCAGTACTTC. Amino acids: CASSQYQGPGGTQYF.

This clone has a count of ten or more. The rearrangement uses TRBV6-5 and TRBJ1-2; the match to TRBD1 covers 8 bases. CDR1 is MNHEY, CDR2 SVGAGI, per germline. V trimming: 6 bases; J trimming: 4 bases; junction bases outside the gene matches: 7. This CDR3 is 14 amino acids long. The CDR3 region is CASRWTGPGYGYTF. CDR3 DNA: TGTGCCAGCAGATGGACAGGGCCCGGCTATGGCTACACCTTC.

This chain joins TRBV6-6 and TRBJ2-7; unclear D gene. The germline V gene encodes CDR1 MNHNY and CDR2 SVGAGI (reference sequence). This CDR3 is built from 15 residues. Trimming left V 0 bases short and J 1 base short, with 10 bases between. The CDR3: CASSYSPKGSYEQYF. DNA for the CDR3: TGTGCCAGCAGTTACTCGCCTAAAGGGTCCTACGAGCAGTACTTC.

The V call is TRBV4-2, the J call TRBJ1-1, with D unresolved. The CDR3 extends over 15 amino acids. Germline lookup yields CDR1 LGHNA and CDR2 YNFKEQ. V dropped 0 bases and J dropped 1 base, with 9 bases sitting between them. The CDR3 nucleotides read TGTGCCAGCAGCCAAGATCGCGGGGAGAACACTGAAGCTTTCTTT. Its protein is CASSQDRGENTEAFF.

This chain joins TRBV4-1 and TRBJ1-2, with unresolved D. The CDR3 has 15 amino acids. V was shortened by 1 base and J by 4 bases, with 13 bases between the two germline ends. The germline gives CDR1 MGHRA, CDR2 YSYEKL. Here the CDR3 DNA reads TGCGCCAGCAGCCAAGGACCAATTCAGATCTATGGCTACACCTTC. This encodes CASSQGPIQIYGYTF.

This clone was counted once. V and J are TRBV7-8 and TRBJ2-7, with D perhaps given as TRBD1 or TRBD2 (5 bases each). Germline CDR1 and CDR2: SGHVS and FQNEAQ. V gave up 5 bases and J gave up 4 bases, with 30 bases separating them. The length of the CDR3 is 19 residues. This CDR3 reads CASSPTLIRSGPNRYEQYF. CDR3 DNA: TGTGCCAGCAGCCCAACTCTTATTCGCTCGGGACCAAACCGATACGAGCAGTACTTC.

The J gene is TRBJ1-5, the V gene TRBV28; D perhaps matches TRBD1 (5 bases). The ends were cut back, 10 bases at V and 6 bases at J, with 22 bases in the middle. The CDR3 extends over 15 amino acids. Germline CDR1 and CDR2: MDHEN and SYDVKM. CDR3 protein: CATRKVLQGGQPQHF. The DNA for the CDR3 is TGTGCCACCCGAAAGGTTCTTCAGGGTGGTCAGCCCCAGCATTTT.

The genes are TRBV28 and TRBJ2-1; D gene ambiguous. Trimming removed 6 bases at V and 11 bases at J, with 11 bases between. The CDR3 is 11 residues long. Germline loops: CDR1 MDHEN, CDR2 SYDVKM. CDR3 DNA sequence: TGTGCCAGCAGCTTGGGAAGGCAGCAGTTCTTC. It is translated as CASSLGRQQFF.

V is TRBV18 and J is TRBJ2-7; 12 nucleotides align to TRBD2. Looked up from germline, CDR1 is KGHSH and CDR2 is LQKENI. V was pared by 1 base and J by 7 bases, with 11 bases of the junction left unmatched. The CDR3 length is 17 residues. CDR3 nucleotides: TGTGCCAGCTCACCACTCCTAGCGGGAGGGCCCGTGAAAGAGCAGTACTTC. It encodes CASSPLLAGGPVKEQYF. The whole variable domain, filled in from reference TRBV18 and TRBJ2-7, reads NAGVMQNPRHLVRRRGQEARLRCSPMKGHSHVYWYRQLPEEGLKFMVYLQKENIIDESGMPKERFSAEFPKEGPSILRIQQVVRGDSAAYFCASSPLLAGGPVKEQYFGPGTRLTVT.